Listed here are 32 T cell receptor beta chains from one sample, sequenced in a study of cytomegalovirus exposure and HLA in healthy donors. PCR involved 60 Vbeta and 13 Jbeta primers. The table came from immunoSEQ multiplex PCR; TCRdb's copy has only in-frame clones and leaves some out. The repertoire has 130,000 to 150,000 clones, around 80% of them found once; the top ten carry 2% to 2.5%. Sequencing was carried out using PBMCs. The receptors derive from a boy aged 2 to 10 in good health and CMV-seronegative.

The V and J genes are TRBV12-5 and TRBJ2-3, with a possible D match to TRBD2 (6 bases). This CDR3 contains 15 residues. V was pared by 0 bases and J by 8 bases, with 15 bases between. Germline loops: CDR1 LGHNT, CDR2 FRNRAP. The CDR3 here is CASGLVGGTTGTQYF. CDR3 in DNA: TGTGCTAGTGGTTTGGTCGGCGGGACCACGGGTACGCAGTATTTT.

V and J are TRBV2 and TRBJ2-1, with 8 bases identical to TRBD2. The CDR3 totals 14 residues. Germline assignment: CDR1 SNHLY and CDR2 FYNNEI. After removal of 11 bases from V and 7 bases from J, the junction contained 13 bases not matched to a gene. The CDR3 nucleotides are TGTGCCCATTACTATGACGGGGGGGCGAATGAGCAGTTCTTC. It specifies CAHYYDGGANEQFF.

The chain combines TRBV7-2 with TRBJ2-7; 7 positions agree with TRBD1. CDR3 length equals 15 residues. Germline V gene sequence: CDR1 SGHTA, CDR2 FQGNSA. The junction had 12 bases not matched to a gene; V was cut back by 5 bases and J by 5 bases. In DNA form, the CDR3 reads TGTGCCAGCAGCCCCCGACAGGGAGTCGTTCACGAGCAGTACTTC. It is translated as CASSPRQGVVHEQYF.

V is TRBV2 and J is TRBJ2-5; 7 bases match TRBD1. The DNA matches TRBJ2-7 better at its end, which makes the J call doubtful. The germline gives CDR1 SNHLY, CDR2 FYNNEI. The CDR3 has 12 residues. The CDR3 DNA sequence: TGTGCCAGCAGTGGGGACAGCTACGAGCAGTACTTC. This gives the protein CASSGDSYEQYF.

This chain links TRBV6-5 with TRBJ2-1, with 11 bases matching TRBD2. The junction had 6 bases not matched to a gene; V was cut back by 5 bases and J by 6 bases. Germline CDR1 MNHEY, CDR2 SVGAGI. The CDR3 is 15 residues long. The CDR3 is CASSKLAGDLNEQFF. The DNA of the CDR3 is TGTGCCAGCAGTAAACTAGCGGGAGACCTCAATGAGCAGTTCTTC.

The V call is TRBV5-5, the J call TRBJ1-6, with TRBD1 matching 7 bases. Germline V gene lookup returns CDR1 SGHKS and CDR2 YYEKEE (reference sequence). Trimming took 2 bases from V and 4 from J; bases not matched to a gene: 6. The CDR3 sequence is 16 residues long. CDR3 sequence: CASSLYQGVYNSPLHF. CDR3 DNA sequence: TGTGCCAGCAGCTTATATCAGGGGGTGTATAATTCACCCCTCCACTTT.

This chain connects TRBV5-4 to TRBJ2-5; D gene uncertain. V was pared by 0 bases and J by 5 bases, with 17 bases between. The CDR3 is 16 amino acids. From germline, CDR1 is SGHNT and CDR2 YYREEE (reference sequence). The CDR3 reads CASSLGFSAAGETQYF. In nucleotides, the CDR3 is TGTGCCAGCAGCTTGGGATTCTCGGCTGCCGGGGAGACCCAGTACTTC.

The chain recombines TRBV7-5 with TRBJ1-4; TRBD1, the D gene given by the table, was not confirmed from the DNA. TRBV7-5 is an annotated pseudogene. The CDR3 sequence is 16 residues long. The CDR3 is CARSSADRSTNEKLFF. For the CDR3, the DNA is TGTGCCAGAAGCTCGGCGGACAGATCAACTAATGAAAAACTGTTTTTT.

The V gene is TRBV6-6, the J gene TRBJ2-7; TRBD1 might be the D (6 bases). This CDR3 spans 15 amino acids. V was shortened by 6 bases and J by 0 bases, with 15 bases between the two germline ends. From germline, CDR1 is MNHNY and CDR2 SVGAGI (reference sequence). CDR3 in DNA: TGTGCCAGCAGGGCGGAGGACAGAAGCTCCTACGAGCAGTACTTC. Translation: CASRAEDRSSYEQYF.

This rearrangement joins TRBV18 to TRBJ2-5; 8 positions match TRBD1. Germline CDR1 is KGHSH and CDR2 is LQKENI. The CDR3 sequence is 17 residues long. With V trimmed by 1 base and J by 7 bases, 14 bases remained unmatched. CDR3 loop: CASSPLPLTGVGVTQYF. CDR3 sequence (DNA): TGTGCCAGCTCACCACTACCATTGACAGGGGTCGGTGTGACCCAGTACTTC. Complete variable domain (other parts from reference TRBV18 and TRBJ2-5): NAGVMQNPRHLVRRRGQEARLRCSPMKGHSHVYWYRQLPEEGLKFMVYLQKENIIDESGMPKERFSAEFPKEGPSILRIQQVVRGDSAAYFCASSPLPLTGVGVTQYFGPGTRLLVL.

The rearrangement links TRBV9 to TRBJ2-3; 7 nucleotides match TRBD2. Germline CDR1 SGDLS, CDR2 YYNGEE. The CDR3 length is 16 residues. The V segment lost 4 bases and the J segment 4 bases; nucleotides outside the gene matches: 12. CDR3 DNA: TGTGCCAGCAGCCGGGCGAGGGAGGGCCTTGCAGATACGCAGTATTTT. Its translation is CASSRAREGLADTQYF.

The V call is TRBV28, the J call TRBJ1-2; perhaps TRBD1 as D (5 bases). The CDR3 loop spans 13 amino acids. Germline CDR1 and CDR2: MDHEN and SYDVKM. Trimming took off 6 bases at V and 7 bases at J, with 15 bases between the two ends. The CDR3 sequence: CASRLPGQGGYTF. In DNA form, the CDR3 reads TGTGCCAGCAGGCTACCTGGTCAGGGTGGCTACACCTTC.

Here the CDR3 reads CASSAPQGQGTGANVLTF. In DNA form, the CDR3 reads TGTGCCAGTAGTGCACCTCAGGGACAGGGGACTGGGGCCAACGTCCTGACTTTC. This sequence joins TRBV19 and TRBJ2-6; 10 nucleotides align to TRBD1. CDR1 is LNHDA and CDR2 is SQIVND in the germline V gene (reference sequence). After removal of 5 bases from V and 2 bases from J, the junction contained 9 bases not matched to a gene. The CDR3 is 18 amino acids. Variable domain in full (rest from reference TRBV19 and TRBJ2-6): DGGITQSPKYLFRKEGQNVTLSCEQNLNHDAMYWYRQDPGQGLRLIYYSQIVNDFQKGDIAEGYSVSREKKESFPLTVTSAQKNPTAFYLCASSAPQGQGTGANVLTFGAGSRLTVL.

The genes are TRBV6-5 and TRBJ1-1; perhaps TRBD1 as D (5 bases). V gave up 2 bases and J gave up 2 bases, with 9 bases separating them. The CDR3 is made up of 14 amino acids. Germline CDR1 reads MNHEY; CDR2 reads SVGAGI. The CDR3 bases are TGTGCCAGCAGTTACGGTGGGGCCAACACTGAAGCTTTCTTT. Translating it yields CASSYGGANTEAFF.

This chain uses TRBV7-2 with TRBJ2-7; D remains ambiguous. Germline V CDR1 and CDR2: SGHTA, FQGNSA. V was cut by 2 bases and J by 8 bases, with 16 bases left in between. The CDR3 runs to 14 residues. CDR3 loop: CASSLLPGSDKQYF. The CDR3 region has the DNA TGTGCCAGCAGCTTACTACCCGGTTCCGATAAGCAGTACTTC.

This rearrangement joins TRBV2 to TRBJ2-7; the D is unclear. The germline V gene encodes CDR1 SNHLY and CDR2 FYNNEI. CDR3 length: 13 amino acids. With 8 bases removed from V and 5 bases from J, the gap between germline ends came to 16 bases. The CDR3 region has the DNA TGTGCCAGCTTTTCCAGGTCGAGCAACGAGCAGTACTTC. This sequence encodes CASFSRSSNEQYF.

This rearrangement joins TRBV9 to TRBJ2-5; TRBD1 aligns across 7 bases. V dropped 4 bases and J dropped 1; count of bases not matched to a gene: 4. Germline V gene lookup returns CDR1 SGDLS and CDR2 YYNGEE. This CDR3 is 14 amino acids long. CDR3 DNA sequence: TGTGCCAGCAGCCTGGGACAGTCCCAAGAGACCCAGTACTTC. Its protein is CASSLGQSQETQYF.

The CDR3 DNA reads as TGTGCCAGCGCTATCGGGGACTCCTACAATGAGCAGTTCTTC. It encodes CASAIGDSYNEQFF. This sequence joins TRBV10-3 and TRBJ2-1; the D gene is possibly TRBD2 (5 bases). Trimming took 10 bases from V and 0 from J, leaving 13 bases between them. The CDR3 sequence is 14 residues long. Germline V lookup: CDR1 ENHRY, CDR2 SYGVKD.

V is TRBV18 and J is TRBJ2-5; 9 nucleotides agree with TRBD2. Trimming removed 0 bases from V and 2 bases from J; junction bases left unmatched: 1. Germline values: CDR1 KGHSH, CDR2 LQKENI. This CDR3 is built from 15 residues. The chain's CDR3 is CASSPPLAGQETQYF. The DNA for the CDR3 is TGTGCCAGCTCACCACCGCTAGCGGGGCAAGAGACCCAGTACTTC.

In DNA form, the CDR3 reads TGTGCCAGCAGCTTGCCTGATAGCTACGAGCAGTACTTC. It encodes CASSLPDSYEQYF. The V and J genes are TRBV7-2 and TRBJ2-7; no clear D gene. Germline V gives CDR1 SGHTA, CDR2 FQGNSA. V was shortened by 3 bases and J by 3 bases, with 9 bases between the two germline ends. CDR3 length equals 13 residues.

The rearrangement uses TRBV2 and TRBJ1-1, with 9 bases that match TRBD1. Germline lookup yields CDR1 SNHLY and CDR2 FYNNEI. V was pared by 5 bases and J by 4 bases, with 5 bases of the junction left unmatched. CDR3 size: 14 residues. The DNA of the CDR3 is TGTGCCAGCAGTACCGGACAGGGGAGCACTGAAGCTTTCTTT. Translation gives CASSTGQGSTEAFF.

CDR3 amino acids: CSVKGSATNEKLFF. The CDR3 bases are TGCAGCGTTAAAGGTAGTGCAACTAATGAAAAACTGTTTTTT. This rearrangement joins TRBV29-1 to TRBJ1-4; D unresolved. V lost 5 bases, J lost 0 bases, and 10 bases lay in between. Germline assignment: CDR1 SQVTM and CDR2 ANQGSEA. The length of the CDR3 is 14 residues.

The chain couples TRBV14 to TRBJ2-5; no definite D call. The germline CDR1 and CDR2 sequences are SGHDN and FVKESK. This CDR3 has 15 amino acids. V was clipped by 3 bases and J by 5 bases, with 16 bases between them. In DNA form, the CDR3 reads TGTGCCAGCAGCCAGGCCTTCCGGGTCGGGGAGACCCAGTACTTC. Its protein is CASSQAFRVGETQYF.

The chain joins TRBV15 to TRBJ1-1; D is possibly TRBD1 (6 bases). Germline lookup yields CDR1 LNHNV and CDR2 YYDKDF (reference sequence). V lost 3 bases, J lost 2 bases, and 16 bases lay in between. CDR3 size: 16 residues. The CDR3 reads CATSSSLRTANTEAFF. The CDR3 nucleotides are TGTGCCACCAGCAGTTCCCTTAGGACAGCAAACACTGAAGCTTTCTTT.

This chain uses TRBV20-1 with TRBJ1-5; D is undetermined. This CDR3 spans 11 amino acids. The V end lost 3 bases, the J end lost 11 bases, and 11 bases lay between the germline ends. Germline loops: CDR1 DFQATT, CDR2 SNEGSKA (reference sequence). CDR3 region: CSARVRRTQHF. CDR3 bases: TGCAGTGCTAGGGTTAGGAGGACCCAGCATTTT.

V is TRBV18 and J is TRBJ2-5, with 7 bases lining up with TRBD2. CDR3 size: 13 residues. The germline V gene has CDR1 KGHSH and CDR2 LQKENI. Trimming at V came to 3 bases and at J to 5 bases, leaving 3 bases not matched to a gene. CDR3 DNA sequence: TGTGCCAGCTCACCCGGACTAGAGGAGACCCAGTACTTC. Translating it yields CASSPGLEETQYF. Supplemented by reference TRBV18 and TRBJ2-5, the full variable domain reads NAGVMQNPRHLVRRRGQEARLRCSPMKGHSHVYWYRQLPEEGLKFMVYLQKENIIDESGMPKERFSAEFPKEGPSILRIQQVVRGDSAAYFCASSPGLEETQYFGPGTRLLVL.

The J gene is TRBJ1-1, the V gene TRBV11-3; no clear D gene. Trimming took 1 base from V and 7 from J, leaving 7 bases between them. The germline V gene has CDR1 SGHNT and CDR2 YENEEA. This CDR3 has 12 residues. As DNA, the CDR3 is TGTGCCAGCAGCTTAGTAGCAGTTGAAGCTTTCTTT. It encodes CASSLVAVEAFF.

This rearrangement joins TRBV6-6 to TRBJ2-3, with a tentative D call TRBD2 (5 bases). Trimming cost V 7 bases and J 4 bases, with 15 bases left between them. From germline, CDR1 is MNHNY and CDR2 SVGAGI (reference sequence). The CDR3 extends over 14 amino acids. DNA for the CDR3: TGTGCCAGCATACGGGGAGTCCAGTCAGATACGCAGTATTTT. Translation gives CASIRGVQSDTQYF.

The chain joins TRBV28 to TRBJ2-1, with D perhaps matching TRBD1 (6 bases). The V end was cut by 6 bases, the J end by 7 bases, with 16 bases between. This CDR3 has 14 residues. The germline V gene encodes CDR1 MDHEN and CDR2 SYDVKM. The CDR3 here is CASSPGTNLNEQFF. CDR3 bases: TGTGCCAGCAGCCCCGGGACAAACCTAAATGAGCAGTTCTTC.

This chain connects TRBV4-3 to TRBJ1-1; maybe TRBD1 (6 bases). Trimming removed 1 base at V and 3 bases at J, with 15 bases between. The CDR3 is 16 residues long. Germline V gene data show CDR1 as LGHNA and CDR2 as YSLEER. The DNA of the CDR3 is TGCGCCAGCAGCCAAGGTCTCCGGGGGGCGCACACTGAAGCTTTCTTT. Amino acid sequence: CASSQGLRGAHTEAFF.

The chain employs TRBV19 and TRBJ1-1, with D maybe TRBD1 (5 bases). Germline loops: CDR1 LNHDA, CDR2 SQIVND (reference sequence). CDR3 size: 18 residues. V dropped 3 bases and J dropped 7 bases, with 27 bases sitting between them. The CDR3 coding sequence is TGTGCCAGTAGTATCGACTCGTACCATTTAGGGGAATGGTATGAAGCTTTCTTT. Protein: CASSIDSYHLGEWYEAFF.

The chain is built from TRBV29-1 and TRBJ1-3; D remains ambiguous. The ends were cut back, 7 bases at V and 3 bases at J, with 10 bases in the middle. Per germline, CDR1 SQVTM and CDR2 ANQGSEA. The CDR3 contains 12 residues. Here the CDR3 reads CSARTLGNTIYF. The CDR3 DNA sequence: TGCAGCGCTAGGACTCTTGGAAACACCATATATTTT.